A single sample gave rise to the 13 T cell receptor beta chains below, sequenced in a study of beta chain features in type 1 diabetes. General observations from the study: Type 1 diabetes patients had TCRB CDR3s that were shorter (moderately but significantly so) in all four CD4+ subsets.

The sequenced template was cDNA made from the entire isolated RNA. Clones were read by immunoSEQ multiplex PCR, and TCRdb kept only the in-frame ones, dropping some. The sample includes 250,000 to 300,000 clones, around an eighth of them seen just once. Their target antigens are unknown. The sequenced sample was naive CD4+ T cells from blood. Receptors were obtained from a young man with type 1 diabetes.

The sample holds a few counts of this clone. The chain links TRBV30 to TRBJ2-3; 9 nucleotides align to TRBD2. This CDR3 has 15 amino acids. With V trimmed by 2 bases and J by 5 bases, 8 bases remained unmatched. The germline V gene encodes CDR1 GTSNPN and CDR2 SVGIG (reference sequence). The CDR3 sequence: CAWSRGGRAKDTQYF. In nucleotides, the CDR3 is TGTGCCTGGAGTCGAGGCGGGAGGGCCAAAGATACGCAGTATTTT.

The V and J genes are TRBV25-1 and TRBJ2-1; 9 nucleotides agree with TRBD2. The ends lost 3 bases at V and 8 bases at J; junction bases unmatched: 8. This CDR3 is built from 15 residues. Germline-derived CDR1 and CDR2 are MGHDK and SYGVNS. The CDR3 bases are TGTGCCAGCAGTGATGTTGCGGGAGGGCTCGATGAGCAGTTCTTC. As protein: CASSDVAGGLDEQFF.

The chain has TRBV28 and TRBJ1-1; 8 nucleotides line up with TRBD1. V lost 2 bases and J lost 2; bases outside the gene matches: 10. The length of the CDR3 is 17 residues. Looked up from germline, CDR1 is MDHEN and CDR2 is SYDVKM. CDR3 bases: TGTGCCAGCAGTTTACACGGACAGGGAAGACCCAACACTGAAGCTTTCTTT. Its translation is CASSLHGQGRPNTEAFF.

CDR3 in amino acids: CASRGTAHNEQFF. CDR3 sequence (DNA): TGTGCCAGCAGAGGGACAGCGCACAATGAGCAGTTCTTC. V gene TRBV27 combines with J gene TRBJ2-1, with TRBD1 matching 7 bases. Trimming at V came to 6 bases and at J to 5 bases, leaving 4 bases not matched to a gene. The CDR3 totals 13 residues. CDR1 MNHEY and CDR2 SMNVEV come from the germline V gene (reference sequence).

With respect to this clone: In the same sample, other DNA sequences code for this CDR3. The chain couples TRBV7-2 to TRBJ2-7, with 9 bases fitting TRBD2. Germline V gives CDR1 SGHTA, CDR2 FQGNSA. V lost 3 bases, J lost 2 bases, and 2 bases stayed unmatched. The CDR3 runs to 14 residues. The DNA of the CDR3 is TGTGCCAGCAGCTTGACTAGCGGAACCTACGAGCAGTACTTC. Translating gives CASSLTSGTYEQYF.

The V and J genes are TRBV30 and TRBJ1-1, with no clear D. Trimming stripped 4 bases from V and 2 bases from J, with 11 bases between. Germline V lookup: CDR1 GTSNPN, CDR2 SVGIG (reference sequence). There are 13 residues in the CDR3. The CDR3: CAWKRLTNTEAFF. The CDR3 coding sequence is TGTGCCTGGAAACGCCTAACTAACACTGAAGCTTTCTTT.

This clone was seen a few times. CDR3 nucleotide sequence: TGTGCCAGCAGCTTACGGACAGATTATGGCTACACCTTC. Translated, it gives CASSLRTDYGYTF. The gene calls are TRBV7-9 and TRBJ1-2; perhaps TRBD1 as D (6 bases). V lost 2 bases, J lost 5 bases, and 9 bases lay in between. The CDR3 covers 13 residues. Germline V gene data show CDR1 as SEHNR and CDR2 as FQNEAQ (reference sequence).

This sequence joins TRBV30 and TRBJ1-5; unclear D gene. Germline lookup yields CDR1 GTSNPN and CDR2 SVGIG (reference sequence). This CDR3 is 13 amino acids long. The V end lost 0 bases, the J end lost 3 bases, and 6 bases lay between the germline ends. The DNA of the CDR3 is TGTGCCTGGAGTGTTCAGAACAATCAGCCCCAGCATTTT. Amino acid sequence: CAWSVQNNQPQHF. Full variable domain (remainder filled in from reference TRBV30 and TRBJ1-5): SQTIHQWPATLVQPVGSPLSLECTVEGTSNPNLYWYRQAAGRGLQLLFYSVGIGQISSEVPQNLSASRPQDRQFILSSKKLLLSDSGFYLCAWSVQNNQPQHFGDGTRLSIL.

The chain recombines TRBV4-2 with TRBJ2-3; 8 nucleotides align to TRBD1. The CDR3 length is 16 residues. V lost 0 bases, J lost 4 bases, and 6 bases stayed unmatched. The V gene's germline CDR1 is LGHNA and CDR2 YNFKEQ. The CDR3 spells CASSQDLRTGPDTQYF. CDR3 coding DNA: TGTGCCAGCAGCCAAGATCTCCGGACAGGGCCAGATACGCAGTATTTT.

The chain couples TRBV5-1 to TRBJ1-1, with D hard to call. Germline CDR1 is SGHRS and CDR2 is YFSETQ. The CDR3 is 14 residues long. V gave up 0 bases and J gave up 4 bases, with 10 bases separating them. The CDR3 DNA sequence: TGCGCCAGCAGCTTGGCCGTGACTGGCACTGAAGCTTTCTTT. Protein: CASSLAVTGTEAFF.

This clone was seen a handful of times. The chain is built from TRBV7-2 and TRBJ2-2; 8 bases map to TRBD2. Germline-derived CDR1 and CDR2 are SGHTA and FQGNSA. V lost 5 bases to trimming and J lost 7 bases; unmatched junction nucleotides: 6. This CDR3 contains 14 residues. This CDR3 reads CASSAGTRGGELFF. CDR3 nucleotides: TGTGCCAGCAGCGCCGGGACTAGGGGCGGGGAGCTGTTTTTT.

This chain joins TRBV11-2 and TRBJ2-2; TRBD1 might be the D (5 bases). This CDR3 region has 15 residues. Trimming left V 5 bases short and J 3 bases short, with 13 bases between. Per the germline V gene, CDR1 is SGHAT and CDR2 is FQNNGV. CDR3 sequence: CASSPMQGYTGELFF. CDR3 bases: TGTGCCAGCAGCCCGATGCAGGGTTACACCGGGGAGCTGTTTTTT.

The chain couples TRBV30 to TRBJ2-5; TRBD2 is a possible D gene (5 bases). Trimming removed 0 bases at V and 5 bases at J, with 10 bases between. Germline V CDR1 and CDR2: GTSNPN, SVGIG (reference sequence). This CDR3 contains 13 residues. CDR3: CAWSVYRRETQYF. CDR3 nucleotide sequence: TGTGCCTGGAGTGTGTACCGGAGGGAGACCCAGTACTTC.